This T cell receptor (beta chain) was recorded in a study of blood T cells in healthy people across ages. Findings and caveats of the study: In long-lived donors, naive CD4+ cell counts and diversity exceeded those of aged donors.

A word on this clonotype: Antigen specificity is unknown.

For the second PCR, which ran for about 6 to 11 cycles, a sample-barcoded 5' primer and a J-beta primer mix were used. TCRdb reprocessed the 5' RACE reads with MiXCR, giving one entry per CDR3 protein. The table includes about 400,000 distinct CDR3 sequences, approximately 52% detected once. The receptor's source is a man aged 60-69 years in good health. The specimen was blood.

CDR3 protein: CASSTGRAGGQTQYF. The CDR3 DNA is TGTGCCAGCAGTACGGGACGAGCGGGGGGCCAAACGCAGTATTTT. This chain connects TRBV2 to TRBJ2-3; 9 positions match TRBD2. CDR3 length: 15 residues. Per germline, CDR1 SNHLY and CDR2 FYNNEI. V was clipped by 5 bases and J by 9 bases; unmatched bases: 12.